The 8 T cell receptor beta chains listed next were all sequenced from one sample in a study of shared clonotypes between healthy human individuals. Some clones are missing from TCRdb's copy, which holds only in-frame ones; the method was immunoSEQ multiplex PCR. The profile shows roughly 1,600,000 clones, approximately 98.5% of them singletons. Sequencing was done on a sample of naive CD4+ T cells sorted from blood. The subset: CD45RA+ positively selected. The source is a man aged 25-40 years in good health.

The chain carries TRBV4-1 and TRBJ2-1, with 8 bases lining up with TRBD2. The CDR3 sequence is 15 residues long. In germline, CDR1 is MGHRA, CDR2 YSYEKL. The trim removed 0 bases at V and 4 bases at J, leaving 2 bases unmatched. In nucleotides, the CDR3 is TGCGCCAGCAGCCAAGATGAGCGGGGGTACAATGAGCAGTTCTTC. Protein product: CASSQDERGYNEQFF.

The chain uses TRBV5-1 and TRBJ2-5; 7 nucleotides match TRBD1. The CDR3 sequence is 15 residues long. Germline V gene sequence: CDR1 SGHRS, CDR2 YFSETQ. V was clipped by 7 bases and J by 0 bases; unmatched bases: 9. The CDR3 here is CASGTGTANQETQYF. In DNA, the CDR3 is TGCGCCAGCGGGACCGGGACAGCGAACCAAGAGACCCAGTACTTC.

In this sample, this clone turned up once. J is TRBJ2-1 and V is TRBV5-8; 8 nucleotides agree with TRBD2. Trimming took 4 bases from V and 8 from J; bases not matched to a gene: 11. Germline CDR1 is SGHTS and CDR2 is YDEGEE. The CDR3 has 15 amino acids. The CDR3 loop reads CASSHSVREGHEQFF. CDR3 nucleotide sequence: TGTGCCAGCAGCCATAGCGTACGGGAGGGGCATGAGCAGTTCTTC.

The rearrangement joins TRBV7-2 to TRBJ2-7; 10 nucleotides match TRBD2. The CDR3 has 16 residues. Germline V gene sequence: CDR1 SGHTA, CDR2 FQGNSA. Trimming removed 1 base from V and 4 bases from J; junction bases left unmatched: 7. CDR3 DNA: TGTGCCAGCAGCTTAGAGATAGCGGGAGGATCATACGAGCAGTACTTC. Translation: CASSLEIAGGSYEQYF.

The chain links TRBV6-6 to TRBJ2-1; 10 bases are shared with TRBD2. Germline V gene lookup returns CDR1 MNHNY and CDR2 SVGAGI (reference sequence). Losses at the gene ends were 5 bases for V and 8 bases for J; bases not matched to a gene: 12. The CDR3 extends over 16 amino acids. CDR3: CASSLGLAVLGDEQFF. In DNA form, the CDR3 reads TGTGCCAGCAGTCTCGGACTAGCGGTGTTGGGGGATGAGCAGTTCTTC.

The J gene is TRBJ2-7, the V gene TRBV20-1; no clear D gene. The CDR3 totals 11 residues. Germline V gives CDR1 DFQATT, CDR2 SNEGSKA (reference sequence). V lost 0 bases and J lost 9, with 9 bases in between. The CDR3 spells CSARDDLRQYF. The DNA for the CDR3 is TGCAGTGCTAGAGATGATTTAAGGCAGTACTTC.

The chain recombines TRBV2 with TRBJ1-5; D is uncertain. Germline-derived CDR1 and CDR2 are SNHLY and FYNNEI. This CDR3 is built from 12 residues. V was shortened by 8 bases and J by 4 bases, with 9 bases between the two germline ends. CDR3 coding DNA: TGTGCCAGCGGACCCGGGAATCAGCCCCAGCATTTT. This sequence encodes CASGPGNQPQHF.

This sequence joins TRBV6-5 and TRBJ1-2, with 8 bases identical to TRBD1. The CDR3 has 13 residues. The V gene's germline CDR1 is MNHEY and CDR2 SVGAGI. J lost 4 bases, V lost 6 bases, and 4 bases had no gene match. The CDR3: CASRTGTGYGYTF. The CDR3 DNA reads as TGTGCCAGCAGAACCGGGACAGGCTATGGCTACACCTTC.